This note documents a single TCR beta chain sequence. Antigen: not known. Naivety in CD8+ T cells corresponded to a CD45RO-CCR7+CD27+CD95- phenotype. This sample is drawn from a study of CXCR3-negative and CXCR3-positive naive CD8 T cells. Study results and limitations: CXCR3-negative naive cells had less hydrophobic TRB CDR3s than did CXCR3-positive naive cells.

Carrying UMI labels, the TRB cDNA libraries were prepared through 5' RACE. TCRdb reprocessed the 5' RACE reads and keeps a single row for each CDR3 protein, giving no DNA. This sample carries some 150,000 distinct CDR3 sequences, with 0.4% to 0.45% going to the ten biggest clones. The CDR3 contains 16 residues. The sample was naive CXCR3+ CD8+ T cells from blood. Noted subset: CD45RO-CCR7+CD27+CD95- naive CD8+ T cells expressing CXCR3 (TNR3+). This clonotype originated in a human donor in good health. Some clones in this sample may be carry-over from other donors' samples. V usage is TRBV12-3 or TRBV12-4 and J usage is TRBJ2-7; with no DNA, the TCRdb D assignment of TRBD2 cannot be verified. The CDR3 sequence is CASSLGTSVHSYEQYF.